The subject of this entry is one T cell receptor (beta chain). The target antigen is unknown. These data originate in a study of beta chain features in type 1 diabetes. Study-level points and caveats: Possibly, sequencing cDNA over-represented cells that had high TCR expression levels. In every one of the four CD4+ subsets, TCRB CDR3s were moderately but significantly shorter in Type 1 diabetes patients.

What was sequenced were expressed TCRB transcripts, since all of the isolated RNA had been reverse transcribed. Assay: immunoSEQ multiplex PCR; the TCRdb copy retains only in-frame clones and omits some. This sample has roughly 250,000 clones, with over 65% found just once. CD4+ cells of the naive, central memory, regulatory and stem cell-like memory types were sorted via CD45RO/CCR7/CD25/CD127/CD95/CD27. Between the trimmed V and J ends, which lost 1 base and 8 bases, there was a span of 10 bases. The CDR3 length is 12 residues. CDR1 is GTSNPN, CDR2 SVGIG, per germline (reference sequence). Material for sequencing was naive CD4+ T cells from blood. This TCR was sampled from a man aged 25 to 40 in good health. The rearrangement joins TRBV30 to TRBJ2-3; TRBD1 or TRBD2 may be the D gene (6 bases each). Here the CDR3 DNA reads TGTGCCTGGAGTGCAGGGGAGGTTACGCAGTATTTT. Residues: CAWSAGEVTQYF.